The 2 T cell receptor beta chains given below trace back to one sample, sequenced in a study of regulatory T cells in long-lasting Graves disease. Building the TCR beta libraries relied on iRepertoire HTBI primers, and CDR3 regions underwent Arm-PCR. In TCRdb, the multiplex PCR reads were re-called with MiXCR into one record per CDR3 protein. The table records just over 600,000 distinct CDR3 sequences, roughly 15% of them present only once. Time point indicated: newly diagnosed GD, antithyroid drugs for less than 3 months. Isolated PBMC RNA provided the starting material for the TCR library. In addition, the sample was reused for a study of T cells in Graves' hyperthyroidism and ophthalmopathy.

Sequencing used peripheral blood mononuclear cells (PBMCs), obtained at new diagnosis, from a patient treated with antithyroid drugs. The receptor source for this set is a woman aged 30 to 39 with Graves disease.

This clonotype was picked up many times. The rearrangement joins TRBV28 to TRBJ1-5, with D possibly matching TRBD1 (6 bases). The CDR3 runs 15 residues. Trimming took 2 bases from V and 4 from J, leaving 12 bases between them. Germline CDR1 is MDHEN and CDR2 is SYDVKM. The CDR3 bases are TGTGCCAGCAGTTTACCGGGGGCGGGTAATCAGCCCCAGCATTTT. It encodes CASSLPGAGNQPQHF.

The rearrangement uses TRBV3-1 and TRBJ2-3, with 9 bases identical to TRBD2. Trimming cost V 1 base and J 2 bases; bases outside gene matches: 13. Germline lookup yields CDR1 LGHDT and CDR2 YNNKEL (reference sequence). The CDR3 is 19 residues long. The CDR3 sequence is CASSQVFANLAGLTDTQYF. CDR3 nucleotide sequence: TGTGCCAGCAGCCAAGTTTTCGCAAACCTAGCGGGACTCACAGATACGCAGTATTTT.